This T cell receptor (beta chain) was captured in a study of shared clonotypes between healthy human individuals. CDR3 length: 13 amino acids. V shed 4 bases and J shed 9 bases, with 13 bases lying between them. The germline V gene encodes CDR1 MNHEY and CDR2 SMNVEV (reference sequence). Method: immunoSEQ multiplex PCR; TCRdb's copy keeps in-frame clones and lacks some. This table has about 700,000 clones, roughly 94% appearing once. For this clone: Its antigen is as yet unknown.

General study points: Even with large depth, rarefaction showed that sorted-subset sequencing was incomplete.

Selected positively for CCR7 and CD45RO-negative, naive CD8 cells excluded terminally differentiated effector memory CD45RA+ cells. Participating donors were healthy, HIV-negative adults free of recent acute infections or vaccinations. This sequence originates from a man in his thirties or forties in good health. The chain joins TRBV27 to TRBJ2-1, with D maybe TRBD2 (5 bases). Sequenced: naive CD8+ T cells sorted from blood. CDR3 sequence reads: CASSSGLLSEQFF. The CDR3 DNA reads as TGTGCCAGCAGTTCCGGACTCCTCTCTGAGCAGTTCTTC.